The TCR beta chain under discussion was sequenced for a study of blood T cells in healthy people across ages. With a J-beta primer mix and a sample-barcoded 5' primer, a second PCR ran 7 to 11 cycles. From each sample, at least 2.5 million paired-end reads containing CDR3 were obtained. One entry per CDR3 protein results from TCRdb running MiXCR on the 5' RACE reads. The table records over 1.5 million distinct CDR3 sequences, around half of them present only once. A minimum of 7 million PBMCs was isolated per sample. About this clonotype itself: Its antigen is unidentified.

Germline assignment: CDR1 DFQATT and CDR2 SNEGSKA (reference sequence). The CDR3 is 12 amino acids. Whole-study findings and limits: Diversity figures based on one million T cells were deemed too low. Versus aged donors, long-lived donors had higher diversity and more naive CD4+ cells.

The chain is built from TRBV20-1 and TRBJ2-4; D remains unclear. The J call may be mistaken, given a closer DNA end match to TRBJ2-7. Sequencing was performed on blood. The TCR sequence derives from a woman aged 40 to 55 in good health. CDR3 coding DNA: TGCAGCCCGCTAGTTGGCGGTTACGAGCAGTACTTC. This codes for CSPLVGGYEQYF.